These 3 T cell receptor beta chains were all obtained from the same sample, sequenced in a study of beta chain features in type 1 diabetes. Expressed TCRB transcripts were sequenced because the entire RNA isolate underwent reverse transcription. Sequencing was performed with immunoSEQ multiplex PCR; in TCRdb, only in-frame clones are kept and a portion is missing. The table shows about 620,000 clones, with roughly a sixth occurring only once. Source material: naive CD4+ T cells from blood. These receptor sequences come from a man aged 18-30 years in good health.

The chain is built from TRBV4-2 and TRBJ2-4; D remains ambiguous. V lost 1 base to trimming and J lost 0 bases, with 10 bases between them. CDR1 is LGHNA, CDR2 YNFKEQ, per germline. This CDR3 is built from 16 residues. In DNA form, the CDR3 reads TGTGCCAGCAGCCAAGGGAACAATCTAGCCAAAAACATTCAGTACTTC. Translation: CASSQGNNLAKNIQYF.

This chain connects TRBV7-2 to TRBJ1-1; maybe TRBD1 (6 bases). CDR3 length: 13 residues. Germline CDR1 and CDR2: SGHTA and FQGNSA. V lost 5 bases to trimming and J lost 1 base, with 8 bases between them. The CDR3 sequence is CASSRGQNTEAFF. As DNA, the CDR3 is TGTGCCAGCAGCCGGGGACAGAACACTGAAGCTTTCTTT.

The J gene is TRBJ2-7, the V gene TRBV6-5, with 7 bases matching TRBD2. Per the germline V gene, CDR1 is MNHEY and CDR2 is SVGAGI. After removal of 0 bases from V and 4 bases from J, the junction contained 3 bases not matched to a gene. The CDR3 is made up of 14 amino acids. CDR3 DNA sequence: TGTGCCAGCAGTTACTCGCGGGAGTTTTACGAGCAGTACTTC. Residues: CASSYSREFYEQYF.